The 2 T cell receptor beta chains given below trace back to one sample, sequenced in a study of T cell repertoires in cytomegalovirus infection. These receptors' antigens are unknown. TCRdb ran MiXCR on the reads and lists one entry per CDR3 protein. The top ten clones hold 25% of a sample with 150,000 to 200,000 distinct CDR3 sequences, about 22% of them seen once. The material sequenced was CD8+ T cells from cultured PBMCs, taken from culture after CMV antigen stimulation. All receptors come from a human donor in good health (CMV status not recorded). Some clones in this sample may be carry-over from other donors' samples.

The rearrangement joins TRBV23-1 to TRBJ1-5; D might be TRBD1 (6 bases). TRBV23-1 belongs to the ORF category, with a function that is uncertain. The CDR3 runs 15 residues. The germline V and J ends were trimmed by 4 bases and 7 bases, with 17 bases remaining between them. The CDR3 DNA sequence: TGCGCCAGCAGTCCCGTCGTGGGGGCGGAACAGCCCCAGCATTTT. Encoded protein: CASSPVVGAEQPQHF.

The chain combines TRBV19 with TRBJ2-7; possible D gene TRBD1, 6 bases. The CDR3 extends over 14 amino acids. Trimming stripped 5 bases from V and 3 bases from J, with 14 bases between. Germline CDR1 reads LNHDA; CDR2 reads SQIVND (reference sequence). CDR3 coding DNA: TGTGCCAGTAGTTTAGGAGTAGGGGGCTACGAGCAGTACTTC. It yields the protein CASSLGVGGYEQYF.